This passage covers 16 T cell receptor beta chains from one sample sequenced in a study of blood T cell repertoires in COVID-19. Method: immunoSEQ multiplex PCR; TCRdb's copy keeps in-frame clones and lacks some. The sample has around 240,000 clones; around 84% are singletons. The sample was peripheral blood. All receptors come from a woman aged 40 to 55 who had recovered from COVID-19.

The V gene is TRBV7-9, the J gene TRBJ1-3, with D hard to call. CDR1 and CDR2 from the germline V gene are SEHNR and FQNEAQ (reference sequence). This CDR3 is built from 13 residues. Trimming left V 3 bases short and J 1 base short, with 4 bases between. CDR3 residues: CASSFVSGNTIYF. DNA for the CDR3: TGTGCCAGCAGCTTCGTGTCTGGAAACACCATATATTTT.

The V gene is TRBV6-2 or TRBV6-3, the J gene TRBJ1-5; D not resolved. V lost 2 bases and J 2 bases, leaving 13 bases between the germline ends. Germline V gives CDR1 MNHEY, CDR2 SVGEGT. There are 16 residues in the CDR3. For the CDR3, the DNA is TGTGCCAGCAGTTACATACTGGGAGGTGGCAATCAGCCCCAGCATTTT. Its translation is CASSYILGGGNQPQHF.

The chain carries TRBV19 and TRBJ2-2, with 12 bases identical to TRBD2. Germline lookup yields CDR1 LNHDA and CDR2 SQIVND (reference sequence). The CDR3 is made up of 15 amino acids. Unmatched junction bases numbered 4, after V lost 10 bases and J lost 1 base. CDR3 coding DNA: TGTGCCACCCGACTAGCGGGGGAGAACACCGGGGAGCTGTTTTTT. Translating gives CATRLAGENTGELFF.

This clone was seen a few times. The chain recombines TRBV10-2 with TRBJ2-1, with D possibly matching TRBD2 (5 bases). The CDR3 is made up of 15 amino acids. The ends were cut back, 6 bases at V and 0 bases at J, with 12 bases in the middle. CDR1 is WSHSY, CDR2 SAAADI, per germline. The CDR3 protein is CASRGEAASYNEQFF. The CDR3 region has the DNA TGCGCCAGCAGGGGAGAAGCGGCCTCCTACAATGAGCAGTTCTTC.

This chain joins TRBV7-2 and TRBJ2-1, with 8 positions matching TRBD2. Germline lookup yields CDR1 SGHTA and CDR2 FQGNSA. V dropped 3 bases and J dropped 4; count of bases not matched to a gene: 14. The CDR3 covers 18 residues. In nucleotides, the CDR3 is TGTGCCAGCAGCTTGGTCCGAATAACGGGGGGGAATTACAATGAGCAGTTCTTC. Its translation is CASSLVRITGGNYNEQFF.

The rearrangement links TRBV28 to TRBJ2-3; 9 nucleotides align to TRBD2. CDR3 length equals 14 residues. CDR1 MDHEN and CDR2 SYDVKM come from the germline V gene. Trimming cost V 6 bases and J 6 bases; bases outside gene matches: 7. CDR3 region: CASSLGAGGDTQYF. CDR3 nucleotides: TGTGCCAGCAGCCTGGGAGCGGGGGGCGATACGCAGTATTTT.

The CDR3 region has the DNA TGTGCCAGCAGCCCTAGCAAGTACGAGCAGTACTTC. Its protein is CASSPSKYEQYF. J is TRBJ2-7 and V is TRBV9; possibly TRBD2 for D (5 bases). Germline V gene data show CDR1 as SGDLS and CDR2 as YYNGEE. Between the trimmed V and J ends, which lost 4 bases and 4 bases, there was a span of 9 bases. The CDR3 extends over 12 amino acids.

The rearrangement links TRBV5-4 to TRBJ1-1; perhaps TRBD1 as D (5 bases). This CDR3 is 13 amino acids long. The ends were cut back, 4 bases at V and 3 bases at J, with 10 bases in the middle. Looked up from germline, CDR1 is SGHNT and CDR2 is YYREEE (reference sequence). The CDR3 protein is CASSPGGDTEAFF. In DNA, the CDR3 is TGTGCCAGCAGCCCCGGAGGGGACACTGAAGCTTTCTTT.

The gene calls are TRBV28 and TRBJ1-1, with a possible D match to TRBD1 (6 bases). CDR3 length equals 13 residues. V lost 2 bases, J lost 12 bases, and 16 bases lay in between. Germline V gives CDR1 MDHEN, CDR2 SYDVKM. The CDR3 sequence is CASSLGQPPLPFF. The CDR3 coding sequence is TGTGCCAGCAGTTTAGGACAGCCCCCTCTGCCTTTCTTT.

The rearrangement uses TRBV15 and TRBJ1-1; 7 bases are a match to TRBD1. The J segment lost 7 bases and the V segment lost 0 bases, leaving 14 bases of the junction unmatched. Germline V gene sequence: CDR1 LNHNV, CDR2 YYDKDF (reference sequence). The CDR3 consists of 17 residues. This CDR3 is CATSRDSSRQGRGEAFF. The DNA of the CDR3 is TGTGCCACCAGCAGAGATTCCTCCAGACAGGGAAGGGGTGAAGCTTTCTTT.

The chain recombines TRBV5-1 with TRBJ2-6; TRBD1 matches 9 bases. The V gene end was trimmed by 2 bases and the J gene end by 2 bases; junction bases not matched to a gene: 5. Germline V gene lookup returns CDR1 SGHRS and CDR2 YFSETQ. This CDR3 has 17 residues. The CDR3 region is CASSFNTGGAGANVLTF. The CDR3, as DNA: TGCGCCAGCAGCTTTAATACAGGGGGCGCTGGGGCCAACGTCCTGACTTTC.

This clone was recorded once. The J gene is TRBJ1-1, the V gene TRBV24-1, with D perhaps TRBD1 (5 bases). V gave up 6 bases and J gave up 4 bases, with 11 bases separating them. CDR1 and CDR2 (germline): KGHDR, SFDVKD. The CDR3 runs 13 residues. The CDR3 here is CATSRGLGTEAFF. The CDR3 DNA reads as TGTGCCACCAGTAGGGGTCTGGGCACTGAAGCTTTCTTT.

This chain uses TRBV19 with TRBJ1-2; D gene ambiguous. Germline assignment: CDR1 LNHDA and CDR2 SQIVND (reference sequence). V was pared by 7 bases and J by 7 bases, with 13 bases between. The CDR3 is 12 residues long. The CDR3 coding sequence is TGTGCCAGTAAGGTGCGGGTCGGTGGCTACACCTTC. This gives the protein CASKVRVGGYTF.

The chain carries TRBV6-4 and TRBJ1-5; 9 bases match TRBD1. Germline loops: CDR1 MRHNA, CDR2 SNTAGT. Trimming removed 11 bases from V and 6 bases from J; junction bases left unmatched: 11. The CDR3 is 14 amino acids. The DNA for the CDR3 is TGTGCCGTACTGACAGGGGGTGATAGTCAGCCCCAGCATTTT. Amino acids: CAVLTGGDSQPQHF.

The rearrangement links TRBV6-5 to TRBJ2-7, with D unclear. The germline V and J ends were trimmed by 0 bases and 1 base, with 10 bases remaining between them. Germline CDR1 MNHEY, CDR2 SVGAGI. The CDR3 extends over 15 amino acids. For the CDR3, the DNA is TGTGCCAGCAGTTACTCGAGTACAGTTTCCTACGAGCAGTACTTC. Translation: CASSYSSTVSYEQYF.

This clone was seen a few times. Within the sample, other DNA sequences also encode this same CDR3. The chain carries TRBV5-4 and TRBJ2-2; 7 nucleotides align to TRBD2. CDR3 length equals 16 residues. Trimming at V came to 2 bases and at J to 0 bases, leaving 4 bases not matched to a gene. The germline CDR1 and CDR2 sequences are SGHNT and YYREEE (reference sequence). DNA for the CDR3: TGTGCCAGCAGCTTCCGGGGAGGGGCGAACACCGGGGAGCTGTTTTTT. Amino acids: CASSFRGGANTGELFF. Variable domain in full (rest from reference TRBV5-4 and TRBJ2-2): ETGVTQSPTHLIKTRGQQVTLRCSSQSGHNTVSWYQQALGQGPQFIFQYYREEENGRGNFPPRFSGLQFPNYSSELNVNALELDDSALYLCASSFRGGANTGELFFGEGSRLTVL.